The T cell receptor (beta chain) described here comes from a study of beta chain features in type 1 diabetes (dated by TCRdb to 2016 to 2019). Regarding the research as a whole: Mean age, gender distribution, total cell number and subset yield were not different between patients and healthy donors. A total of roughly 100 million sorted cells were examined across all samples, and a strong correlation was observed between cell number per subset and RNA yield. The study compared TCRB repertoires of sorted circulating CD4+ T cell subsets between recently diagnosed type 1 diabetes patients and matched healthy donors. Regulatory and stem cell-like memory subsets were obtained from only 8 patients and roughly 8 healthy donors, while naive and central memory subsets were obtained from all 30 or so donors. Paper-wide results and their limitations: Naive, central memory and regulatory TCRB repertoires appeared to be more alike among patients than among healthy donors. Because the HLA sub-analyses included only small numbers of individuals, any influence of HLA type on TCRB rearrangement was left unresolved. PCR may preferentially amplify shorter templates, but because patient and control samples were amplified and corrected together, any resulting skew would affect both groups equally. Sequencing cDNA rather than genomic DNA could over-represent highly expressing activated cells, although activation and CD3 levels did not differ between groups. A moderate but significant shortening of TCRB CDR3 length was observed in type 1 diabetes patients in all four CD4+ subsets. At VDJ recombination sites, patients with type 1 diabetes made fewer insertions and deleted more nucleotides, a pattern implying thymic rearrangement abnormalities.

The entire isolated RNA was reverse transcribed using the High Capacity cDNA Reverse Transcription Kit, and thus expressed TCRB transcripts were sequenced. Deep immunoSEQ sequencing was performed on naive, central memory and regulatory T cell samples, with an average of roughly 3.6 million total reads per sample. Sorted cells were lysed in RLT buffer, and RNA was extracted using DNase-treated RNeasy Micro or Mini kits according to cell number. To prevent cross-contamination, each cell subset was processed individually, whereas patient and healthy donor samples were processed jointly. TCRB sequences were amplified from cDNA with the immunoSEQ multiplex PCR, producing 87-bp fragments spanning the CDR3 region. The amplicons were sequenced using the Illumina HiSeq platform. The published analysis was carried out like this. Synthetic template baselines were used to correct PCR bias computationally, reads within Hamming distance 2 were collapsed together, and singletons that could not be merged were discarded. Reads were aligned against IMGT to assign V, D and J genes, CDR3 length and insertions or deletions at six rearrangement sites. Within each subset, clonotype counts were normalized to sorted cell number, and only after that were true diversity and Gini coefficients computed with the tcR R package. Repertoire sharing was quantified using the overlap coefficient calculated on TCRB nucleotide sequences. As a proxy for the pre-selection repertoire, out-of-frame TCRB sequences from naive cells were analyzed. TCRdb limited this immuneACCESS table to in-frame rearrangements with V and J called. A share of clones is missing; checked studies link under half to unresolved V genes, and the rest is unexplained. Clonal size and the V and J genes are those of that table, whereas D and trimming came from the DNA. This sample has about 650,000 clones in its table, and 12% of those were observed once. Around 0.12% of the sample is held by the ten biggest clonotypes.

The germline V gene (reference sequence) supplies CDR1 GTSNPN and CDR2 SVGIG. Including the terminal cysteine and phenylalanine, the CDR3 comprises 16 residues. Only CDR3 DNA remains: 48 bases, in frame from the first base. Trimmed from V: 6 bases; trimmed from J: 8 bases; junction bases lacking a gene match: 18. Each donor gave one peripheral blood draw, approximately 0.11 L on average, collected into heparinised tubes. Using a panel that included CD45RO, CCR7, CD25, CD127, CD95 and CD27, naive, central memory, regulatory and stem cell-like memory CD4+ T cells were sorted on a BD FACSAria II. Every sorted population had a purity above 95%. PBMCs were isolated right away by Lymphoprep density gradient centrifugation and were stained directly, without culture. To minimize batch effects, samples were stained and sorted in pairs, one healthy donor with one patient per experiment. This clone turned up a few times. This clone's antigen is unknown. Per-base qualities were not stored, and no clone one base away is much larger.

The material sequenced was naive CD4+ T cells from blood. The cell subset or site label on this specimen signifies: true naive CD4+ T cells. The V and J segments used are TRBV30 and TRBJ1-4, and 7 junction bases match TRBD1. This TCR was sampled from a man aged 25-45 years with type 1 diabetes. The nucleotide sequence is TGTGCCTGTGTTACACCCGACAGGGTCGTAGGGGAAAAACTGTTTTTT. Its amino acids are CACVTPDRVVGEKLFF.